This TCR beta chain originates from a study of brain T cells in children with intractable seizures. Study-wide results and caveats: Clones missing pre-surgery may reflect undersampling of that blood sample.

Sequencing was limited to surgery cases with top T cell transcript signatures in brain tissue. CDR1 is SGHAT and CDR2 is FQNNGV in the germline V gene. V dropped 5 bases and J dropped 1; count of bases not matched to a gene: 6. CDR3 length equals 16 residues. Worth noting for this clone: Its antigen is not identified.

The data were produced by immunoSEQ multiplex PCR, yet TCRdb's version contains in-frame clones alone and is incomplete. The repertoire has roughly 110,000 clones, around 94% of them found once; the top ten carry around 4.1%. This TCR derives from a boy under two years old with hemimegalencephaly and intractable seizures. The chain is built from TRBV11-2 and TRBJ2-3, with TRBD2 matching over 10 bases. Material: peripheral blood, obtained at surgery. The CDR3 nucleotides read TGTGCCAGCAGCAGACTAGCGGGTGGGGGCACAGATACGCAGTATTTT. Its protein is CASSRLAGGGTDTQYF.